A selection of T cell receptor beta chains follows, all from one sample in a study of T cells in Graves' hyperthyroidism and ophthalmopathy. TCRdb passed the multiplex PCR reads through MiXCR, listing each CDR3 protein once. Here the sample spans about 96,000 distinct CDR3 sequences, about half being singletons. The source material was blood. Receptors were obtained from a woman aged 40 to 49 with Graves' hyperthyroidism. CDR3s leave out the opening cysteine and the closing phenylalanine or tryptophan.

v_call	j_call	cdr3_aa
TRBV7-2	TRBJ2-7	ASISRLAGGPPHEQY
TRBV20-1	TRBJ2-6	SARSVDSGANVLT
TRBV20-1	TRBJ2-5	SALGTSGSRETQY
TRBV6-5	TRBJ2-7	ASEQGALKI
TRBV15	TRBJ2-7	ATSRPTGTYEQY
TRBV10-3	TRBJ2-7	AISVGQSSYEQY
TRBV7-9	TRBJ1-1	ASSQATGQHTEAF
TRBV19	TRBJ1-5	ASRGAAQPQH
TRBV25-1	TRBJ1-2	ASSEFGGSYGYT
TRBV20-1	TRBJ1-2	SARGGGRGTVSGYT
TRBV20-1	TRBJ1-1	SVAQGTEAF
TRBV7-8	TRBJ2-5	ASSMTAGGRVETQY
TRBV14	TRBJ1-1	ASSASGIGRTEAF
TRBV12-3/TRBV12-4	TRBJ2-7	ASSLTGDYEQY